The 27 T cell receptor beta chains listed next were all sequenced from one sample in a study of beta chain features in type 1 diabetes. No antigens are known for them. Expressed TCRB transcripts got sequenced, as all isolated RNA was reverse transcribed. The repertoire was sequenced with immunoSEQ multiplex PCR; TCRdb's copy has only in-frame clones and lacks some. The sample has approximately 170,000 clones, about 7.9% seen once. Findings of the study overall: Type 1 diabetes patients had moderately but significantly shorter TCRB CDR3s in all four CD4+ subsets.

Sequencing used central memory CD4+ T cells from blood. These receptors all stem from a man between 18 and 29 years old with type 1 diabetes.

This sequence joins TRBV10-3 and TRBJ2-5, with 7 positions matching TRBD2. This CDR3 spans 15 amino acids. The germline V gene has CDR1 ENHRY and CDR2 SYGVKD. The J segment lost 4 bases and the V segment lost 4 bases, leaving 9 bases of the junction unmatched. CDR3 nucleotide sequence: TGTGCCATCAGTGTTGGTCAAGGGAGGGTAGAGACCCAGTACTTC. Its translation: CAISVGQGRVETQYF.

This rearrangement joins TRBV2 to TRBJ1-2, with D perhaps TRBD1 (6 bases). The CDR3 consists of 13 residues. Trimming pared 4 bases from V and 8 bases from J, leaving 14 bases between. Looked up from germline, CDR1 is SNHLY and CDR2 is FYNNEI. CDR3 protein: CASSVRDIQGYTF. The DNA for the CDR3 is TGTGCCAGCAGTGTCCGGGACATTCAAGGCTACACCTTC.

The chain has TRBV5-1 and TRBJ1-1; D ambiguous. The ends were cut back, 0 bases at V and 5 bases at J, with 5 bases in the middle. The CDR3 runs to 12 residues. Germline V gene sequence: CDR1 SGHRS, CDR2 YFSETQ. CDR3 DNA: TGCGCCAGCAGCTTGGGGCCTACTGAAGCTTTCTTT. Protein: CASSLGPTEAFF.

This clone has more than one count but fewer than ten. The rearrangement uses TRBV7-2 and TRBJ2-1; TRBD1 matches 10 bases. With V trimmed by 5 bases and J by 3 bases, 4 bases remained unmatched. CDR1 is SGHTA, CDR2 FQGNSA, per germline. The CDR3 loop spans 15 amino acids. CDR3 residues: CASSADRGFYNEQFF. In nucleotides, the CDR3 is TGTGCCAGCAGCGCGGACAGGGGGTTCTACAATGAGCAGTTCTTC.

This clone was recorded a few times. This sequence joins TRBV13 and TRBJ2-3; TRBD2 aligns across 8 bases. Germline V gives CDR1 PRHDT, CDR2 FYEKMQ (reference sequence). V lost 2 bases and J lost 4; bases outside the gene matches: 11. The CDR3 loop spans 17 amino acids. CDR3 bases: TGTGCCAGCAGCTTAAACCTTGGGAGCGGGGGAGCAGATACGCAGTATTTT. This sequence encodes CASSLNLGSGGADTQYF.

This clone was seen more than once but under ten times. The CDR3 nucleotides are TGTGCCAGCAGCGTTACACCCGGGACTAGCGGCTCTCAAGAGACCCAGTACTTC. This translates into CASSVTPGTSGSQETQYF. V and J are TRBV9 and TRBJ2-5, with 11 bases lining up with TRBD2. V dropped 2 bases and J dropped 2; count of bases not matched to a gene: 11. From germline, CDR1 is SGDLS and CDR2 YYNGEE. The CDR3 is made up of 18 amino acids.

V and J are TRBV5-4 and TRBJ2-6; tentatively, D is TRBD1 (6 bases). Trimming shortened V by 4 bases and J by 0 bases, and 8 bases separated the two germline ends. Germline V lookup: CDR1 SGHNT, CDR2 YYREEE (reference sequence). This CDR3 has 15 residues. Here the CDR3 reads CASSPDSSGANVLTF. The DNA of the CDR3 is TGTGCCAGCAGCCCGGACAGCTCTGGGGCCAACGTCCTGACTTTC.

The table lists this clone with a few counts. This chain joins TRBV28 and TRBJ1-4; D gene unclear. V was shortened by 10 bases and J by 8 bases, with 14 bases between the two germline ends. The germline CDR1 and CDR2 sequences are MDHEN and SYDVKM. The CDR3 sequence is 12 residues long. The CDR3 sequence is CAIGRLGEKLFF. The CDR3 DNA reads TGTGCCATAGGCCGTTTGGGCGAAAAACTGTTTTTT. Full variable domain (remainder filled in from reference TRBV28 and TRBJ1-4): DVKVTQSSRYLVKRTGEKVFLECVQDMDHENMFWYRQDPGLGLRLIYFSYDVKMKEKGDIPEGYSVSREKKERFSLILESASTNQTSMYLCAIGRLGEKLFFGSGTQLSVL.

V gene TRBV7-9 combines with J gene TRBJ2-1; 12 bases agree with TRBD2. Germline loops: CDR1 SEHNR, CDR2 FQNEAQ (reference sequence). The CDR3 extends over 15 amino acids. The junction had 5 bases not matched to a gene; V was cut back by 5 bases and J by 6 bases. The CDR3 sequence: CASSPRTSGTNEQFF. The CDR3 coding sequence is TGTGCCAGCAGCCCCCGGACTAGCGGGACCAATGAGCAGTTCTTC.

This clone was observed a few times. The chain is built from TRBV5-5 and TRBJ2-7; weak D call: TRBD2 (5 bases). The CDR3 spans 14 residues. V lost 3 bases, J lost 0 bases, and 10 bases lay in between. CDR1 and CDR2 (germline): SGHKS, YYEKEE (reference sequence). The CDR3 reads CASSSLRDSYEQYF. The DNA for the CDR3 is TGTGCCAGCAGCTCTCTACGGGACTCCTACGAGCAGTACTTC.

The V gene is TRBV25-1, the J gene TRBJ2-7; 12 nucleotides agree with TRBD1. The germline V gene has CDR1 MGHDK and CDR2 SYGVNS. Trimming cost V 10 bases and J 3 bases; bases outside gene matches: 4. This CDR3 spans 13 amino acids. CDR3 nucleotide sequence: TGTGCCACCGGGACAGGGGGCCGCTACGAGCAGTACTTC. This encodes CATGTGGRYEQYF.

In this sample, this clone turned up a few times. The V and J genes are TRBV10-3 and TRBJ2-3; TRBD1 matches at 10 bases. Trimming took 6 bases from V and 2 from J; bases not matched to a gene: 5. The CDR3 is 15 residues long. CDR1 is ENHRY, CDR2 SYGVKD, per germline. CDR3 sequence (DNA): TGTGCCATCAGCCCGGGACAGGGGATCACAGATACGCAGTATTTT. Translating gives CAISPGQGITDTQYF.

The J gene is TRBJ2-5, the V gene TRBV5-1; the D gene is possibly TRBD2 (5 bases). The germline CDR1 and CDR2 sequences are SGHRS and YFSETQ. The germline V and J ends were trimmed by 0 bases and 4 bases, with 7 bases remaining between them. This CDR3 spans 13 amino acids. CDR3 sequence (DNA): TGCGCCAGCAGCTTGGGCGGGTCAGAGACCCAGTACTTC. It specifies CASSLGGSETQYF. Filled out from reference TRBV5-1 and TRBJ2-5, the complete variable domain reads KAGVTQTPRYLIKTRGQQVTLSCSPISGHRSVSWYQQTPGQGLQFLFEYFSETQRNKGNFPGRFSGRQFSNSRSEMNVSTLELGDSALYLCASSLGGSETQYFGPGTRLLVL.

This clone was seen more than once but under ten times. The chain has TRBV18 and TRBJ1-2; D not certain. The CDR3 contains 14 residues. Germline assignment: CDR1 KGHSH and CDR2 LQKENI. V lost 3 bases to trimming and J lost 2 bases, with 10 bases between them. This CDR3 reads CASSPLAVNYGYTF. The CDR3 DNA reads as TGTGCCAGCTCACCCCTGGCGGTCAACTATGGCTACACCTTC.

Turning to this clone: Other DNA sequences in this sample translate to the same CDR3. The chain uses TRBV18 and TRBJ2-3; D is unclear. The CDR3 has 12 amino acids. V lost 5 bases, J lost 2 bases, and 5 bases lay in between. Per the germline V gene, CDR1 is KGHSH and CDR2 is LQKENI. In nucleotides, the CDR3 is TGTGCCAGCTCAACATCCACAGATACGCAGTATTTT. It codes for CASSTSTDTQYF.

The chain carries TRBV5-4 and TRBJ2-4, with D perhaps matching TRBD2 (6 bases). The length of the CDR3 is 17 residues. V lost 0 bases, J lost 1 base, and 14 bases lay in between. Germline values: CDR1 SGHNT, CDR2 YYREEE (reference sequence). In nucleotides, the CDR3 is TGTGCCAGCAGCTTGGAGCGTCCGGGAGTGGCCAAAAACATTCAGTACTTC. This sequence encodes CASSLERPGVAKNIQYF.

The CDR3 DNA reads as TGCAGCGTTGATGGCGGGAGCGTAGCAGGGACTGAGCAGTTCTTC. Amino acids: CSVDGGSVAGTEQFF. This chain links TRBV29-1 with TRBJ2-1, with 7 bases identical to TRBD2. The CDR3 extends over 15 amino acids. Germline V gene sequence: CDR1 SQVTM, CDR2 ANQGSEA. J lost 9 bases, V lost 3 bases, and 14 bases had no gene match.

This chain joins TRBV11-2 and TRBJ1-1; TRBD1 agrees at 9 bases. Germline CDR1 reads SGHAT; CDR2 reads FQNNGV. This CDR3 has 15 residues. The junction had 7 bases not matched to a gene; V was cut back by 5 bases and J by 3 bases. The CDR3 loop is CASSPGTGYDTEAFF. CDR3 DNA: TGTGCCAGCAGCCCGGGGACAGGGTACGACACTGAAGCTTTCTTT.

The V gene is TRBV5-1, the J gene TRBJ2-6, with 9 bases aligning to TRBD1. The CDR3 runs to 18 residues. The V and J ends lost 4 bases and 1 base, in that order; junction bases with no gene match: 9. The germline CDR1 and CDR2 sequences are SGHRS and YFSETQ. CDR3 bases: TGCGCCAGCAGCCTCTGGGACAGGGCTACATCTGGGGCCAACGTCCTGACTTTC. It encodes CASSLWDRATSGANVLTF. The full variable domain, rest sourced from reference TRBV5-1 and TRBJ2-6, is KAGVTQTPRYLIKTRGQQVTLSCSPISGHRSVSWYQQTPGQGLQFLFEYFSETQRNKGNFPGRFSGRQFSNSRSEMNVSTLELGDSALYLCASSLWDRATSGANVLTFGAGSRLTVL.

CDR3 sequence (DNA): TGTGCCAGCAGCTTAGGAGGTTTTACCGAGCAGTACTTC. Amino acid sequence: CASSLGGFTEQYF. The chain is built from TRBV7-2 and TRBJ2-7; D is unclear. The germline V gene has CDR1 SGHTA and CDR2 FQGNSA. The length of the CDR3 is 13 residues. V was clipped by 1 base and J by 6 bases, with 10 bases between them.

V usage is TRBV7-2 and J usage is TRBJ2-3, with 8 bases identical to TRBD2. J gave up 0 bases and V 5 bases, and 10 bases lay outside the gene matches. This CDR3 spans 17 amino acids. Germline V gene lookup returns CDR1 SGHTA and CDR2 FQGNSA. The CDR3 region has the DNA TGTGCCAGCAGCCCCGCACGGACTAGCCCTAGCACAGATACGCAGTATTTT. Its protein is CASSPARTSPSTDTQYF.

This chain joins TRBV6-1 and TRBJ2-2; no clear D. The V gene lost 5 bases and the J gene lost 7 bases, with 14 bases spanning the gap. The CDR3 is made up of 14 amino acids. Germline loops: CDR1 MNHNS, CDR2 SASEGT. The chain's CDR3 is CASSPLGADGELFF. The CDR3, as DNA: TGTGCCAGCAGTCCCTTGGGTGCGGACGGGGAGCTGTTTTTT.

The chain combines TRBV4-2 with TRBJ2-1; D gene unclear. CDR3 length equals 14 residues. CDR1 and CDR2 from the germline V gene are LGHNA and YNFKEQ. V lost 0 bases and J 1 base, leaving 4 bases between the germline ends. CDR3: CASSQELSYNEQFF. CDR3 bases: TGTGCCAGCAGCCAAGAACTATCCTACAATGAGCAGTTCTTC.

The V call is TRBV11-2, the J call TRBJ2-1, with D hard to call. Trimming removed 5 bases at V and 0 bases at J, with 8 bases between. The CDR3 length is 14 residues. The germline gives CDR1 SGHAT, CDR2 FQNNGV. This chain's CDR3 is CASSHRFSYNEQFF. The CDR3 region has the DNA TGTGCCAGCAGCCACAGATTCTCCTACAATGAGCAGTTCTTC.

The chain has TRBV7-2 and TRBJ2-7; D ambiguous. The CDR3 runs to 11 residues. The germline V and J ends were trimmed by 8 bases and 5 bases, with 10 bases remaining between them. From germline, CDR1 is SGHTA and CDR2 FQGNSA. The CDR3 bases are TGTGCCAGCCCATTTGAGCACGAGCAGTACTTC. The encoded protein is CASPFEHEQYF.

The chain employs TRBV4-1 and TRBJ2-5, with D tentatively TRBD1 (6 bases). V lost 4 bases and J 1 base, leaving 10 bases between the germline ends. Germline V gene lookup returns CDR1 MGHRA and CDR2 YSYEKL. The CDR3 has 14 amino acids. DNA for the CDR3: TGCGCCAGCAGCCGACAGACAGGCCAAGAGACCCAGTACTTC. Its protein product is CASSRQTGQETQYF.

With regard to this clone: It may be a read error: a sequence one base away is much more abundant. The sample contains more than one DNA sequence encoding this CDR3. The chain is built from TRBV5-6 and TRBJ2-3; D is unclear. Germline values: CDR1 SGHDT, CDR2 YYEEEE. V was clipped by 2 bases and J by 5 bases, with 3 bases between them. The CDR3 runs to 11 residues. The CDR3 spells CASSFGDTQYF. CDR3 DNA: TGTGCCAGCAGCTTCGGAGATACGCAGTATTTT.